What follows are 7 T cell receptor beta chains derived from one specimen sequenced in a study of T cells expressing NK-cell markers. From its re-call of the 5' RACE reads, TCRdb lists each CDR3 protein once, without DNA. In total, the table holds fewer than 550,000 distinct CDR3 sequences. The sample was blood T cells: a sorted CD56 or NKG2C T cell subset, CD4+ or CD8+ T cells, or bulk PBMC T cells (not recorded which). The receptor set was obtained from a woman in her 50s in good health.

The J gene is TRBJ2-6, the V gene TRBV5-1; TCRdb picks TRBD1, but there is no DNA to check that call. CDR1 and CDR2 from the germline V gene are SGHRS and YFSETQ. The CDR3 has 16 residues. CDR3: CASSLGDSAGANVLTF. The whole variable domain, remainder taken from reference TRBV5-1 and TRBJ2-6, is KAGVTQTPRYLIKTRGQQVTLSCSPISGHRSVSWYQQTPGQGLQFLFEYFSETQRNKGNFPGRFSGRQFSNSRSEMNVSTLELGDSALYLCASSLGDSAGANVLTFGAGSRLTVL.

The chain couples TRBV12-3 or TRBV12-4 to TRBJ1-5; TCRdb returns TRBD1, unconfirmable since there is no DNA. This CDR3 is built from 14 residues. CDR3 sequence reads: CASSVTGEGQPQHF.

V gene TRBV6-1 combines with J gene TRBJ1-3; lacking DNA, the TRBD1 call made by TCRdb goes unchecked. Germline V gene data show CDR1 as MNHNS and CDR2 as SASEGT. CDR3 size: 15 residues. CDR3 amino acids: CASSEEGNPGNTIYF.

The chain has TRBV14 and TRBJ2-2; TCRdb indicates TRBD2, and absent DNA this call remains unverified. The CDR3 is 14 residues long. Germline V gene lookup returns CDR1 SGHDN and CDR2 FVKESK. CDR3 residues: CASAQGPDTGELFF. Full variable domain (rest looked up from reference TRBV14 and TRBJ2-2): EAGVTQFPSHSVIEKGQTVTLRCDPISGHDNLYWYRRVMGKEIKFLLHFVKESKQDESGMPNNRFLAERTGGTYSTLKVQPAELEDSGVYFCASAQGPDTGELFFGEGSRLTVL.

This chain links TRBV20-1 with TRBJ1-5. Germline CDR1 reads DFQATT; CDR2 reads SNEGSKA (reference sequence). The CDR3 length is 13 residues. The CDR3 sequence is CSHVEQIYQPQHF.

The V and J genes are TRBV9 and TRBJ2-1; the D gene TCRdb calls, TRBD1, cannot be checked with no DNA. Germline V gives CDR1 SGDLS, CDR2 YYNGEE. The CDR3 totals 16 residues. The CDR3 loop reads CASSVEPVRGGNEQFF.

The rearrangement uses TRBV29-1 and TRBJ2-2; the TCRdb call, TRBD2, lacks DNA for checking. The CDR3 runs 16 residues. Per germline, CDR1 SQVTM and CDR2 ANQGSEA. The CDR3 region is CSVKESGRENTGELFF.